This is a list of T cell receptor beta chains from one sample in a study of blood T cell repertoires in COVID-19. Clones were read by immunoSEQ multiplex PCR, and TCRdb kept only the in-frame ones, dropping some. This sample has more than 80,000 clones; 72% occur once, and the top ten carry approximately 25%. Specimen: peripheral blood. The origin of the receptors is a woman aged 60-70 years in a cohort sampled during active or convalescent COVID-19. The CDR3 runs from the conserved cysteine through the conserved F or W. D genes are given only for firm matches. Only part of the rows carry a size: once, few, many, or a class if the clone is expanded.

CDR3 | DNA | J | V | size | D
CASSLAGQGRSSPLHF | TGCGCCAGCAGCTTGGCGGGACAGGGAAGAAGTTCACCCCTCCACTTT | TRBJ1-6 | TRBV5-1 | few | TRBD1
CASSFKLSGTNTGELFF | TGTGCCAGCAGTTTTAAACTTAGCGGGACAAACACCGGGGAGCTGTTTTTT | TRBJ2-2 | TRBV28 | . | TRBD2
CAWKGTANTGELFF | TGTGCCTGGAAGGGGACAGCCAACACCGGGGAGCTGTTTTTT | TRBJ2-2 | TRBV30 | . | TRBD1
CASSYFMNTEAFF | TGTGCCAGCAGTTATTTTATGAACACTGAAGCTTTCTTT | TRBJ1-1 | TRBV6-2/TRBV6-3 | . | .
CASSRRDRGLDPSNSPLHF | TGCGCCAGCAGCAGACGGGACAGGGGGCTGGACCCTTCGAATTCACCCCTCCACTTT | TRBJ1-6 | TRBV5-1 | . | TRBD1
CASSQTSGGSSTDTQYF | TGTGCCAGCAGCCAAACTAGCGGGGGGTCTAGCACAGATACGCAGTATTTT | TRBJ2-3 | TRBV28 | . | TRBD2
CAISERPGQGAYSNQPQHF | TGTGCCATCAGTGAAAGACCGGGACAGGGAGCTTATAGCAATCAGCCCCAGCATTTT | TRBJ1-5 | TRBV10-3 | . | TRBD1
CASSHKGGSNQPQHF | TGTGCCAGCAGTCACAAGGGGGGGAGCAATCAGCCCCAGCATTTT | TRBJ1-5 | TRBV2 | . | .
CASSQAGLNSYEQYF | TGTGCCAGCAGCCAGGCGGGACTGAACTCCTACGAGCAGTACTTC | TRBJ2-7 | TRBV14 | . | .
CATSRVQGGMLQETQYF | TGTGCCACCAGCAGAGTACAGGGTGGGATGTTACAAGAGACCCAGTACTTC | TRBJ2-5 | TRBV15 | . | .
CSAPGGNTIYF | TGCAGTGCCCCGGGAGGAAACACCATATATTTT | TRBJ1-3 | TRBV20-1 | . | .
CASAGGSGKLFF | TGTGCCAGCGCGGGGGGGTCGGGGAAACTGTTTTTT | TRBJ1-4 | TRBV28 | . | .
CASSEVGGADYGYTF | TGTGCCAGCAGTGAAGTTGGGGGGGCTGACTATGGCTACACCTTC | TRBJ1-2 | TRBV2 | once | .
CASSLGRGYGETQYF | TGTGCCAGCAGTTTAGGTAGGGGGTACGGAGAGACCCAGTACTTC | TRBJ2-5 | TRBV28 | . | .
CASSGTSYHEQYF | TGTGCCAGCTCAGGGACTAGTTACCACGAGCAGTACTTC | TRBJ2-7 | TRBV18 | . | TRBD2
CASRTGQGRTGANVLTF | TGTGCCAGCAGAACCGGACAGGGCAGGACTGGGGCCAACGTCCTGACTTTC | TRBJ2-6 | TRBV2 | once | TRBD1
CASSTTGTLEGGYTF | TGTGCCAGCAGCACCACCGGGACTCTCGAGGGAGGCTACACCTTC | TRBJ1-2 | TRBV11-2 | . | .
CASSNNRGRNTEAFF | TGTGCCAGCAGCAACAACAGGGGTCGCAACACTGAAGCTTTCTTT | TRBJ1-1 | TRBV7-9 | once | TRBD1
CASSEILGGAGDNEQFF | TGTGCCAGCAGTGAAATTTTGGGCGGCGCGGGAGACAATGAGCAGTTCTTC | TRBJ2-1 | TRBV6-1 | . | TRBD2
CAISKPTALSGNTIYF | TGTGCCATCAGTAAACCAACAGCTCTTTCGGGAAACACCATATATTTT | TRBJ1-3 | TRBV10-3 | . | .
CASNNGGVDGYTF | TGTGCCAGCAATAATGGGGGGGTCGATGGCTACACCTTC | TRBJ1-2 | TRBV6-5 | few | .
CAIMKTGQTTTDTQYF | TGTGCCATCATGAAAACGGGACAGACAACCACAGATACGCAGTATTTT | TRBJ2-3 | TRBV10-3 | . | TRBD1
CASSPPSRSETQYF | TGTGCCAGCAGCCCCCCCTCGAGGTCAGAGACCCAGTACTTC | TRBJ2-5 | TRBV7-2 | . | .
CASSSPNKNEQFF | TGTGCCAGCAGCTCCCCAAACAAGAATGAGCAGTTCTTC | TRBJ2-1 | TRBV7-3 | . | .
CASSRQGTDTQYF | TGTGCCAGCTCACGGCAGGGGACAGATACGCAGTATTTT | TRBJ2-3 | TRBV18 | once | .
CSARGGQLHF | TGCAGTGCTAGAGGGGGACAACTCCACTTT | TRBJ1-6 | TRBV20-1 | once | .
CASSLPHNRGRSNQPQHF | TGTGCCAGCAGTTTACCGCATAACAGGGGGAGAAGCAATCAGCCCCAGCATTTT | TRBJ1-5 | TRBV28 | few | TRBD1
CASTGQGPNSPLHF | TGTGCCAGCACCGGACAGGGACCTAATTCACCCCTCCACTTT | TRBJ1-6 | TRBV2 | few | TRBD1
CASSEGRGKETQYF | TGTGCCAGCAGTGAAGGCAGGGGGAAAGAGACCCAGTACTTC | TRBJ2-5 | TRBV25-1 | few | TRBD1
CASSTGFSTDTQYF | TGTGCCAGCAGTACAGGGTTTAGCACAGATACGCAGTATTTT | TRBJ2-3 | TRBV28 | few | .
CASSSRGLGNTIYF | TGTGCCAGCAGTAGCCGGGGGTTGGGAAACACCATATATTTT | TRBJ1-3 | TRBV2 | . | .
CASSEARDEQFF | TGTGCCAGCAGTGAAGCGCGGGATGAGCAGTTCTTC | TRBJ2-1 | TRBV6-1 | . | .
CASSIRVGRVGETQYF | TGTGCCAGCAGCATCAGGGTAGGCAGGGTAGGAGAGACCCAGTACTTC | TRBJ2-5 | TRBV3-1/TRBV3-2 | . | .
CASSSGTGGSRNEKLFF | TGTGCCAGCAGCTCCGGGACAGGGGGCTCCCGTAATGAAAAACTGTTTTTT | TRBJ1-4 | TRBV5-4 | . | TRBD1
CASTTEGSFYNEQFF | TGTGCCAGCACGACGGAGGGCAGTTTCTACAATGAGCAGTTCTTC | TRBJ2-1 | TRBV2 | . | .
CSVEEDGQAAYGYTF | TGCAGCGTTGAAGAGGATGGACAGGCTGCTTATGGCTACACCTTC | TRBJ1-2 | TRBV29-1 | . | TRBD1
CASRGTSGYGELFF | TGTGCCAGTCGGGGAACTAGCGGGTACGGGGAGCTGTTTTTT | TRBJ2-2 | TRBV19 | . | TRBD2
CASSNPNVGAYEQYF | TGTGCCAGCAGTAACCCGAATGTTGGGGCTTACGAGCAGTACTTC | TRBJ2-7 | TRBV6-6 | once | .
CASSPGQGAYNEQFF | TGTGCCAGCAGCCCAGGACAGGGGGCTTACAATGAGCAGTTCTTC | TRBJ2-1 | TRBV5-5 | . | TRBD1
CATSDRQGRSGYTF | TGTGCCACCAGTGATCGACAGGGGCGAAGTGGCTACACCTTC | TRBJ1-2 | TRBV24-1 | . | TRBD1
CASSLVMNTEAFF | TGTGCCAGCAGCTTAGTCATGAACACTGAAGCTTTCTTT | TRBJ1-1 | TRBV7-2 | . | .
CASSSRDRVGGYTF | TGCGCCAGCAGCTCGCGGGACAGGGTTGGCGGCTACACCTTC | TRBJ1-2 | TRBV4-1 | . | TRBD1
CASSSGTGGQPQHF | TGTGCCAGCAGCTCGGGGACAGGAGGGCAGCCCCAGCATTTT | TRBJ1-5 | TRBV7-9 | . | TRBD1
CASSLGQQYEQYF | TGCGCCAGCAGCTTGGGACAGCAGTACGAGCAGTACTTC | TRBJ2-7 | TRBV5-1 | few | .
CASSPGGGQGAEGYGYTF | TGTGCCAGCAGCCCAGGAGGGGGGCAGGGGGCCGAGGGCTATGGCTACACCTTC | TRBJ1-2 | TRBV5-4 | once | TRBD1
CASSRALSSYEQYF | TGTGCCAGTAGTAGGGCCCTGAGCTCCTACGAGCAGTACTTC | TRBJ2-7 | TRBV19 | few | .
CASSLGAGTENQPQHF | TGCGCCAGCAGCTTGGGCGCAGGGACAGAAAATCAGCCCCAGCATTTT | TRBJ1-5 | TRBV5-1 | . | TRBD1
CASSLFGAGNTEAFF | TGTGCCAGCAGTTTATTTGGGGCAGGGAACACTGAAGCTTTCTTT | TRBJ1-1 | TRBV27 | few | .
CASSQVNRGTEAFF | TGTGCCAGCAGCCAAGTTAATAGGGGTACTGAAGCTTTCTTT | TRBJ1-1 | TRBV3-1/TRBV3-2 | once | .
CASSFTSGGGGELFF | TGTGCCAGCAGCTTTACTAGCGGGGGTGGCGGGGAGCTGTTTTTT | TRBJ2-2 | TRBV11-2 | . | TRBD2
CASSPQRGPTDTQYF | TGTGCCAGCAGCCCCCAGCGGGGACCCACAGATACGCAGTATTTT | TRBJ2-3 | TRBV7-3 | . | TRBD2
CASSLPLPFSGTKETQYF | TGTGCCAGCAGCTTACCTCTCCCGTTTAGCGGGACTAAAGAGACCCAGTACTTC | TRBJ2-5 | TRBV11-2 | many | TRBD2
CASSTTQGARNEKLFF | TGTGCCAGCTCAACGACGCAGGGGGCCCGGAATGAAAAACTGTTTTTT | TRBJ1-4 | TRBV18 | once | TRBD1
CSVEESPTTNTEAFF | TGCAGCGTTGAAGAGAGTCCTACCACTAACACTGAAGCTTTCTTT | TRBJ1-1 | TRBV29-1 | . | .
CASRPRDRVYEQYF | TGTGCCAGTCGGCCCCGGGACAGGGTCTACGAGCAGTACTTC | TRBJ2-7 | TRBV5-4 | . | TRBD1